A selection of T cell receptor beta chains follows, all from one sample in a study of Graves' ophthalmopathy and Graves' hyperthyroidism. TCRdb re-called the multiplex PCR reads through MiXCR, storing one row per CDR3 protein. Of 1 million to 1.3 million distinct CDR3 sequences listed, about two fifths are singletons. The sequenced sample was peripheral blood or thyroid tissue (not recorded which). The source is an adult man with Graves' hyperthyroidism. The CDR3 runs from the conserved cysteine through the conserved F or W. D genes are given only for firm matches. Part of the rows lack a size; the others show once, few, many or a class for expanded clones.

-	TRBV11-2	many	TRBJ1-2	CASRTISGSSYGYTF	TGTGCCAGCCGGACCATCTCAGGGTCCAGCTATGGCTACACCTTC
TRBD2	TRBV12-3/TRBV12-4	-	TRBJ2-2	CASSQPGSSGRANTGELFF	TGTGCCAGCAGCCAGCCTGGGTCTAGCGGGAGGGCGAACACCGGGGAGCTGTTTTTT
-	TRBV12-3/TRBV12-4	-	TRBJ2-5	CASRPTGLQGGGETQYF	TGTGCCAGCAGGCCCACAGGGCTCCAAGGGGGTGGAGAGACCCAGTACTTC
TRBD1	TRBV7-2	many	TRBJ2-5	CASSRDRGETQYF	TGTGCCAGCAGTCGGGACAGGGGGGAGACCCAGTACTTC
-	TRBV19	-	TRBJ2-2	CASSIADSYTGELFF	TGTGCCAGTAGTATAGCGGACAGTTACACCGGGGAGCTGTTTTTT
-	TRBV6-1	-	TRBJ1-3	CASSAYRQAGNTIYF	TGTGCCAGCAGCGCCTACCGGCAGGCTGGAAACACCATATATTTT
TRBD1	TRBV10-3	many	TRBJ1-2	CAISESSQGGYTF	TGTGCCATCAGTGAGTCGTCACAGGGGGGCTACACCTTC
-	TRBV2	-	TRBJ1-2	CASSAADYGYTF	TGTGCCAGCAGTGCGGCGGACTATGGCTACACCTTC
-	TRBV7-9	many	TRBJ1-1	CASSLAPGPAFF	TGTGCCAGCAGCTTAGCGCCGGGGCCCGCTTTCTTT
TRBD1	TRBV5-6	-	TRBJ1-5	CASSFPGTGANQPQHF	TGTGCCAGCAGCTTCCCCGGGACAGGGGCCAATCAGCCCCAGCATTTT
TRBD1	TRBV29-1	once	TRBJ1-2	CSVDTGERGYTF	TGCAGCGTAGATACAGGGGAACGTGGCTACACCTTC
TRBD1	TRBV10-3	-	TRBJ2-6	CASSYAGQGLAGANVLTF	TGTGCCAGCAGTTACGCGGGACAGGGGCTAGCTGGGGCCAACGTCCTGACTTTC
-	TRBV4-2	-	TRBJ2-5	CASSQDSGNKETQYF	TGTGCCAGCAGCCAAGATAGTGGAAATAAAGAGACCCAGTACTTC
-	TRBV6-5	few	TRBJ2-5	CANPTGPRQETQYF	TGTGCCAACCCGACGGGGCCTCGGCAAGAGACCCAGTACTTC
TRBD2	TRBV20-1	many	TRBJ2-7	CSATLEVLAGSEQYF	TGCAGTGCTACTCTTGAGGTGCTAGCGGGATCCGAGCAGTACTTC
-	TRBV15	many	TRBJ1-5	CATSRASGLSNQPQHF	TGTGCCACCAGCAGAGCGAGTGGACTTAGCAATCAGCCCCAGCATTTT
TRBD1	TRBV29-1	many	TRBJ2-7	CSVLRDRGLNEQYF	TGCAGCGTTCTGAGGGACAGGGGGTTGAACGAGCAGTACTTC
TRBD1	TRBV7-2	-	TRBJ2-7	CASSHGQGLNYEQYF	TGTGCCAGCAGCCACGGACAGGGCCTGAATTACGAGCAGTACTTC
-	TRBV19	many	TRBJ2-7	CASSMQGRTYEQYF	TGTGCCAGTAGTATGCAGGGCCGGACCTACGAGCAGTACTTC
TRBD1	TRBV20-1	many	TRBJ1-5	CSARDRGNQPQHF	TGCAGTGCTAGGGACAGGGGCAATCAGCCCCAGCATTTT
-	TRBV12-3/TRBV12-4	few	TRBJ2-7	CTSSLASYPGYEQYF	TGTACCAGCAGTTTAGCTTCGTATCCAGGCTACGAGCAGTACTTC
-	TRBV25-1	-	TRBJ1-6	CASSQDPPSSYNSPLHF	TGTGCCAGCAGCCAAGACCCCCCGAGCTCCTATAATTCACCCCTCCACTTT
-	TRBV7-2	many	TRBJ1-1	CASSLAVVNTEAFF	TGTGCCAGCAGCTTAGCTGTGGTGAACACTGAAGCTTTCTTT
-	TRBV10-3	many	TRBJ2-7	CAIRDGTSYEQYF	TGTGCCATCAGAGACGGAACTTCCTACGAGCAGTACTTC
-	TRBV7-6	few	TRBJ2-7	CASSLYHGAYYEQYF	TGTGCCAGCAGCTTATATCATGGGGCCTACTACGAGCAGTACTTC
TRBD1	TRBV2	-	TRBJ2-5	CASKGQGAQYF	TGTGCCAGCAAGGGACAGGGGGCCCAGTACTTC
-	TRBV7-9	-	TRBJ1-1	CASSQDRRQASTEAFF	TGTGCCAGCAGCCAAGATCGGCGACAAGCAAGCACTGAAGCTTTCTTT
-	TRBV10-3	-	TRBJ1-6	CATRSGPRSPLHF	TGTGCCACCCGGTCTGGTCCTAGGTCACCCCTCCACTTT
-	TRBV20-1	once	TRBJ2-2	CSAPGGNTGELFF	TGCAGTGCTCCCGGGGGGAACACCGGGGAGCTGTTTTTT